This T cell receptor (beta chain) was sequenced in a study of blood T cell repertoires in COVID-19. On the study more broadly: The United States, Italy and Spain supplied acute and convalescent COVID-19 samples. T cells, B-cell-depleted T cells, or PBMCs provided the cDNA or gDNA that served as material.

In the source study's methods: Reference gene primer amplification yielded estimated nucleated cell counts. Only in-frame clones appear in the TCRdb table, and some are missing; sequencing was by immunoSEQ multiplex PCR. V and J calls and clone size are given by that table; D and trimming were obtained from the DNA. The table shows almost 90,000 clones, with 88% occurring only once. CDR1 PRHDT and CDR2 FYEKMQ come from the germline V gene (reference sequence). The CDR3 extends over 15 amino acids. V lost 0 bases to trimming and J lost 14 bases; unmatched junction nucleotides: 9. The chain links TRBV13 to TRBJ1-6; 8 nucleotides agree with TRBD1. The TCR comes from an elderly man with acute or convalescent COVID-19. The sample taken for sequencing was peripheral blood. Here the CDR3 DNA reads TGTGCCAGCAGCTTAGGGGACAGGGATTTTTTATCCCTCCACTTT. The encoded protein is CASSLGDRDFLSLHF. Filled out from reference TRBV13 and TRBJ1-6, the complete variable domain reads AAGVIQSPRHLIKEKRETATLKCYPIPRHDTVYWYQQGPGQDPQFLISFYEKMQSDKGSIPDRFSAQQFSDYHSELNMSSLELGDSALYFCASSLGDRDFLSLHFGNGTRLTVT.